This is a list of T cell receptor beta chains from one sample in a study of cytomegalovirus exposure and HLA in healthy donors. The method was immunoSEQ multiplex PCR; TCRdb's version includes in-frame clones alone and lacks a portion of them. The table has more than 110,000 clones, around 80% seen once. The sequencing sample was made of PBMCs. The receptors were gathered from a female donor in good health and CMV-seronegative. CDR3s include the opening cysteine and the closing phenylalanine or tryptophan.

length	V	J	CDR3
15	TRBV28	TRBJ2-1	CASRITSVHYNEQFF
13	TRBV13	TRBJ2-7	CASSLGQKYEQYF
14	TRBV27	TRBJ2-7	CASSFGTGSYEQYF
13	TRBV27	TRBJ2-7	CASSRDRGDEQYF
14	TRBV7-9	TRBJ1-1	CASSSGQMNTEAFF
16	TRBV5-1	TRBJ2-7	CASSLGLAGGIYEQYF
15	TRBV5-6	TRBJ2-1	CASSLGPSDYNEQFF
15	TRBV11-2	TRBJ2-3	CASSLVGGNTDTQYF
12	TRBV28	TRBJ1-1	CASSPPDTEAFF
15	TRBV18	TRBJ1-1	CASSPPGTPNTEAFF
11	TRBV6-6	TRBJ1-4	CASILKGDLFF
15	TRBV6-5	TRBJ1-5	CASSYSITRNQPQHF
13	TRBV29-1	TRBJ2-7	CSVARMSSYEQYF
15	TRBV6-5	TRBJ2-3	CASRDRSPSTDTQYF
15	TRBV28	TRBJ1-5	CASSFSRARNQPQHF
13	TRBV5-6	TRBJ2-7	CASSLDTTYEQYF
15	TRBV5-1	TRBJ2-3	CASSLRTSGTDTQYF
13	TRBV6-1	TRBJ2-5	CASTPGAGETQYF
14	TRBV5-1	TRBJ1-3	CASSLGSSGNTIYF
17	TRBV2	TRBJ2-2	CASSIAGRERNTGELFF
13	TRBV2	TRBJ2-2	CASRQGGTGELFF
13	TRBV2	TRBJ1-2	CASSEAISYGYTF
16	TRBV28	TRBJ1-5	CASSFPPRGGSQPQHF
14	TRBV10-3	TRBJ2-7	CAISGGQGAGEQYF
13	TRBV10-3	TRBJ1-5	CAISGVAVQPQHF
18	TRBV7-9	TRBJ2-7	CASSLARLAGVEGYEQYF
16	TRBV2	TRBJ2-1	CASSGSGTSSYNEQFF
13	TRBV30	TRBJ2-1	CAWTGNADNEQFF
10	TRBV20-1	TRBJ2-7	CSANEYEQYF